The 2 T cell receptor beta chains in this list originate from one sample, sequenced in a study of blood T cell repertoires in COVID-19. Only in-frame clones appear in the TCRdb table, and some are missing; sequencing was by immunoSEQ multiplex PCR. The table lists around 180,000 clones, 81% of them singletons. The sample consisted of peripheral blood. The receptor set was obtained from a woman older than 75 with COVID-19, enrolled during active disease.

The V and J genes are TRBV18 and TRBJ1-2; D gene ambiguous. V lost 3 bases and J 6 bases, leaving 11 bases between the germline ends. Germline V lookup: CDR1 KGHSH, CDR2 LQKENI. This CDR3 comprises 13 residues. CDR3 nucleotides: TGTGCCAGCTCACCTCAAAGCCTACATGGCTACACCTTC. Protein: CASSPQSLHGYTF. The whole variable domain, remainder taken from reference TRBV18 and TRBJ1-2, is NAGVMQNPRHLVRRRGQEARLRCSPMKGHSHVYWYRQLPEEGLKFMVYLQKENIIDESGMPKERFSAEFPKEGPSILRIQQVVRGDSAAYFCASSPQSLHGYTFGSGTRLTVV.

The chain combines TRBV4-1 with TRBJ2-7; 7 bases map to TRBD2. Germline V gives CDR1 MGHRA, CDR2 YSYEKL. This CDR3 contains 15 residues. V was pared by 1 base and J by 4 bases, with 7 bases of the junction left unmatched. CDR3 in DNA: TGCGCCAGCAGCCAAGGCTGGGGGGGGAGGTACGAGCAGTACTTC. Its translation is CASSQGWGGRYEQYF.